The clone carrying this TCR beta chain was counted many times. What it recognizes is unknown. This record belongs to a study of T-cell memory formation after mild COVID-19. Findings and caveats of the study: There was a balanced CD4/CD8 profile in clones contracting day 15 to 85, and later expanders leaned CD4+. Pre-infection memory carried some responding clones, suggesting that cross-reactive memory joined.

V lost 5 bases, J lost 1 base, and 4 bases stayed unmatched. This CDR3 spans 15 amino acids. TCR alpha and TCR beta cDNA libraries carrying sample barcodes and UMIs were produced by 5'RACE using constant-segment primers. TCRdb processed the 5' RACE reads anew with MiXCR; each CDR3 protein has one entry. This sample yields 100,000 to 150,000 distinct CDR3 sequences, of which approximately 5.9% are seen a single time; roughly 2% belongs to the top ten. The sequencing input was PBMCs or a T cell subset sorted from them (not recorded which). The sequence was collected from an adult woman who had mild COVID-19 (a few samples of this study predate the infection). Cell type and time point are not known. The chain recombines TRBV12-3 or TRBV12-4 with TRBJ2-1; 8 nucleotides align to TRBD2. The CDR3 nucleotides are TGTGCCAGCAGTCCTACTAGCGGTTCCTACAATGAGCAGTTCTTC. It codes for CASSPTSGSYNEQFF.